This T cell receptor (beta chain) was recorded in a study of post-analysis software for immune sequencing data. Study-wide points: Patients showed TRBV5-6, TRBV5-1 and TRBV20-1 among a few TRBV segments more frequent than in controls.

This clonotype was seen a few times. What it binds is not known. V lost 4 bases and J lost 2, with 11 bases in between. The germline V gene encodes CDR1 LGHDT and CDR2 YNNKEL (reference sequence). The length of the CDR3 is 14 residues. Unique molecular identifiers were present in the TCR beta cDNA libraries. MiXCR, run by TCRdb on the PCR reads, gives a single entry per CDR3 protein. Here the sample spans 450,000 or so distinct CDR3 sequences, roughly 45% being singletons. Sequenced sample: blood. The sequence came from a girl aged 10-17 years with multiple sclerosis. The chain links TRBV3-1 to TRBJ1-1, with D uncertain. CDR3 amino acids: CASSRPGVNTEAFF. In DNA, the CDR3 is TGTGCCAGCAGCCGCCCAGGTGTAAACACTGAAGCTTTCTTT.